This T cell receptor (beta chain) was identified in a study of cytomegalovirus exposure and HLA in healthy donors. Overall study findings and caveats: TCR beta chains associated with HLA were, in a later analysis, more clonally expanded than equally common others. It was taken for granted in presence/absence analyses that sequencing depth across donors was roughly uniform. Researchers catalogued approximately 170 TCR beta chains as cytomegalovirus-associated.

The PCR contained 60 Vbeta and 13 Jbeta primers. The table came from immunoSEQ multiplex PCR; TCRdb's copy has only in-frame clones and leaves some out. The sample lists about 150,000 clones, 84% occurring once. Each donor was nominally healthy when sampled (though unrecorded immune exposures were likely). The CDR3 is 14 amino acids. Germline V gives CDR1 KGHSH, CDR2 LQKENI. V dropped 6 bases and J dropped 1; count of bases not matched to a gene: 3. As to this clone: Its antigen remains unknown.

This chain connects TRBV18 to TRBJ1-1; 9 bases map to TRBD1. The origin of this receptor is a boy aged 2 to 10 in good health and CMV-seronegative. Material: PBMCs. CDR3 in amino acids: CASSLDRGNTEAFF. The DNA for the CDR3 is TGTGCCAGCTCCCTGGACAGGGGGAACACTGAAGCTTTCTTT.